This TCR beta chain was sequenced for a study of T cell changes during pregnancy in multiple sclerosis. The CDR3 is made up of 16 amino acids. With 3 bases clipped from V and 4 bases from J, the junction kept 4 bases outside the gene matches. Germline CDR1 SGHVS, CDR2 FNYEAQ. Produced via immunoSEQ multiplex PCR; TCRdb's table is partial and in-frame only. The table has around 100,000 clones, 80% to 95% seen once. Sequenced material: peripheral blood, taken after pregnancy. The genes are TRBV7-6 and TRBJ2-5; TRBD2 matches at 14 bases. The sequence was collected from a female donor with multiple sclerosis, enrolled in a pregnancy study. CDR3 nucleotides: TGTGCCAGCAGCTTGGGACTAGCGGGAGTTCGAGAGACCCAGTACTTC. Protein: CASSLGLAGVRETQYF. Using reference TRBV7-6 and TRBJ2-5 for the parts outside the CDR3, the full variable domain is GAGVSQSPRYKVTKRGQDVALRCDPISGHVSLYWYRQALGQGPEFLTYFNYEAQQDKSGLPNDRFSAERPEGSISTLTIQRTEQRDSAMYRCASSLGLAGVRETQYFGPGTRLLVL.